The 17 T cell receptor beta chains given below trace back to one sample, sequenced in a study of blood T cells in healthy people across ages. Next came a second PCR, run for about 7 to 12 cycles, which used a sample-barcoded 5' primer along with a J-beta primer mix. From the 5' RACE reads, TCRdb called clonotypes with MiXCR, one entry per CDR3 protein. The repertoire consists of roughly 800,000 distinct CDR3 sequences, with 58% occurring once and the leading ten covering roughly 22%. The sequenced sample consisted of blood. These receptors all stem from a man aged 25 to 45 in good health.

The gene calls are TRBV20-1 and TRBJ2-4, with no clear D. The J call could be wrong; TRBJ2-7 is a better fit for the DNA end. The CDR3 totals 15 residues. The germline CDR1 and CDR2 sequences are DFQATT and SNEGSKA (reference sequence). In DNA, the CDR3 is TGCAGTGCTAGAGACCGCAGAGTACCTACCTACGAGCAGTACTTC. Translating gives CSARDRRVPTYEQYF.

The chain is built from TRBV5-1 and TRBJ2-4; perhaps D is TRBD1 or TRBD2 (5 bases each). The J call is in doubt because the DNA end fits TRBJ2-7 better. The germline CDR1 and CDR2 sequences are SGHRS and YFSETQ. The CDR3 has 15 residues. The CDR3 loop reads CASSWGLGVDYEQYF. CDR3 in DNA: TGCGCCAGCAGCTGGGGCCTGGGGGTCGACTACGAGCAGTACTTC.

This chain connects TRBV10-3 to TRBJ2-5; D is undetermined. In germline, CDR1 is ENHRY, CDR2 SYGVKD. Deletions cut 9 bases from V and 0 bases from J, with 11 bases between. This CDR3 is built from 13 residues. CDR3 sequence: CAIGIADQETQYF. CDR3 coding DNA: TGTGCCATAGGGATAGCAGACCAAGAGACCCAGTACTTC.

V is TRBV6-1 and J is TRBJ1-2; TRBD1 aligns across 7 bases. The CDR3 has 12 amino acids. The V segment lost 6 bases and the J segment 7 bases; nucleotides outside the gene matches: 5. CDR1 is MNHNS, CDR2 SASEGT, per germline. CDR3 DNA: TGTGCCAGCAGCCCGACAGGGTTTGGCTACACCTTC. Its translation: CASSPTGFGYTF.

The chain couples TRBV5-4 to TRBJ1-1; D ambiguous. The germline V gene has CDR1 SGHNT and CDR2 YYREEE (reference sequence). This CDR3 has 11 residues. With 6 bases removed from V and 11 bases from J, the gap between germline ends came to 14 bases. This CDR3 is CASMRGELAFF. As DNA, the CDR3 is TGTGCCAGCATGAGAGGCGAACTGGCTTTCTTT.

V usage is TRBV5-1 and J usage is TRBJ1-1; TRBD1 agrees at 8 bases. V lost 10 bases and J lost 0; bases outside the gene matches: 11. The germline gives CDR1 SGHRS, CDR2 YFSETQ. The CDR3 covers 15 residues. The CDR3 loop is CARSPAGQVNTEAFF. CDR3 bases: TGCGCCCGTTCGCCGGCGGGACAGGTGAACACTGAAGCTTTCTTT.

The chain uses TRBV7-2 and TRBJ2-7; a possible D gene is TRBD1 (5 bases). Trimming removed 1 base at V and 4 bases at J, with 11 bases between. This CDR3 is built from 14 residues. Germline V gives CDR1 SGHTA, CDR2 FQGNSA. The CDR3 loop reads CASSLGPDKYEQYF. CDR3 nucleotides: TGTGCCAGCAGCTTAGGACCGGACAAATACGAGCAGTACTTC.

The CDR3 DNA is TGCAGTGCTCGGACTACGAACACCGGGGAGCTGTTTTTT. It yields the protein CSARTTNTGELFF. This chain links TRBV20-1 with TRBJ2-2, with a possible D match to TRBD2 (6 bases). This CDR3 region has 13 residues. V was cut by 5 bases and J by 0 bases, with 7 bases left in between. Germline CDR1 and CDR2: DFQATT and SNEGSKA (reference sequence).

The V and J genes are TRBV6-6 and TRBJ1-5; the D gene is possibly TRBD1 (5 bases). The CDR3 is 15 amino acids. With 2 bases removed from V and 1 base from J, the gap between germline ends came to 9 bases. Germline V gives CDR1 MNHNY, CDR2 SVGAGI (reference sequence). Here the CDR3 DNA reads TGTGCCAGCAGTTACGGGACGCCGAGCAATCAGCCCCAGCATTTT. It codes for CASSYGTPSNQPQHF.

The chain recombines TRBV12-5 with TRBJ2-7; D may match TRBD1 or TRBD2 (5 bases each). Trimming took off 7 bases at V and 0 bases at J, with 13 bases between the two ends. This CDR3 is built from 14 residues. Germline CDR1 reads LGHNT; CDR2 reads FRNRAP. The CDR3 region has the DNA TGTGCTAGTGTATGGGACGGTTTCTCCTACGAGCAGTACTTC. It specifies CASVWDGFSYEQYF.

The chain has TRBV11-2 and TRBJ2-3; D perhaps matches TRBD2 (6 bases). Germline V gene sequence: CDR1 SGHAT, CDR2 FQNNGV. The CDR3 has 15 residues. V was clipped by 4 bases and J by 5 bases, with 16 bases between them. CDR3 protein: CASSSLSGGGDTQYF. The CDR3 coding sequence is TGTGCCAGCAGCTCTCTTAGCGGTGGGGGAGATACGCAGTATTTT.

The rearrangement joins TRBV6-5 to TRBJ1-2; D is undetermined. Per the germline V gene, CDR1 is MNHEY and CDR2 is SVGAGI. This CDR3 is built from 14 residues. Trimming shortened V by 6 bases and J by 5 bases, and 16 bases separated the two germline ends. The CDR3, as DNA: TGTGCCAGCAGGCCTACCGGGTGGCTTTATGGCTACACCTTC. Translation: CASRPTGWLYGYTF.

Concerning this clonotype: Compared with germline, one end of the junction differs, possibly owing to a read error. The chain is built from TRBV20-1 and TRBJ2-7, with D hard to call. The CDR3 length is 12 residues. Germline CDR1 reads DFQATT; CDR2 reads SNEGSKA (reference sequence). CDR3 region: CSANPSSYEQYF. DNA for the CDR3: TGCAGCGCTAACCCGAGCTCCTACGAGCAGTACTTC.

The chain couples TRBV20-1 to TRBJ2-1, with D possibly TRBD2 on 6 matching bases. The CDR3 extends over 15 amino acids. The V gene's germline CDR1 is DFQATT and CDR2 SNEGSKA (reference sequence). The germline V and J ends were trimmed by 5 bases and 5 bases, with 19 bases remaining between them. The CDR3, as DNA: TGCAGTGCTCCTACACCGGGACTGGCCAACAATGAGCAGTTCTTC. Its protein is CSAPTPGLANNEQFF.

This clonotype was counted a single time. V and J are TRBV20-1 and TRBJ2-2, with 12 nucleotides matching TRBD2. Germline V gene data show CDR1 as DFQATT and CDR2 as SNEGSKA (reference sequence). The V and J ends lost 6 bases and 6 bases, in that order; junction bases with no gene match: 5. The CDR3 has 14 residues. The CDR3 spells CSATGLAGSGELFF. DNA of the CDR3: TGCAGTGCAACCGGACTAGCGGGATCCGGGGAGCTGTTTTTT.

This chain joins TRBV2 and TRBJ2-7; 7 bases are a match to TRBD1. This CDR3 is built from 16 residues. Germline-derived CDR1 and CDR2 are SNHLY and FYNNEI. The V gene end was trimmed by 6 bases and the J gene end by 6 bases; junction bases not matched to a gene: 17. The CDR3 loop is CASRDLRQGRIGEQYF. The CDR3 bases are TGTGCCAGCAGAGACCTACGACAGGGTCGGATCGGCGAGCAGTACTTC.

In regard to this clonotype: Its ends do not fully match the called genes, so a read error is possible. The CDR3 DNA sequence: TGTGCCAGCAGCGTAGATTTGGGTTACACTGAGCAGTTCTTC. Its protein product is CASSVDLGYTEQFF. V gene TRBV9 combines with J gene TRBJ2-1; no definite D call. Looked up from germline, CDR1 is SGDLS and CDR2 is YYNGEE. This CDR3 has 14 amino acids. Drawing the rest from reference TRBV9 and TRBJ2-1, the complete variable domain is DSGVTQTPKHLITATGQRVTLRCSPRSGDLSVYWYQQSLDQGLQFLIQYYNGEERAKGNILERFSAQQFPDLHSELNLSSLELGDSALYFCASSVDLGYTEQFFGPGTRLTVL.